The 21 T cell receptor beta chains reported below all come from one sample, sequenced in a study of spatial heterogeneity in lung cancer. General study points: Within tumors, counts of expanded alpha and beta TCRs tracked tumor mutation counts.

TCRdb called the 5' RACE reads again in MiXCR, with one record for every CDR3 protein. The repertoire has 9,500 to 11,000 distinct CDR3 sequences, about 5.2% of them found once; the top ten carry around 12%. These receptors' antigens are unknown. Time point of the sample: sample taken at primary tumor resection. This material consisted of lung tumor tissue, taken at surgery. All receptors derive from a male donor with early-stage non-small cell lung cancer.

There are many counts of this clonotype. The rearrangement joins TRBV18 to TRBJ2-7; D is uncertain. CDR1 KGHSH and CDR2 LQKENI come from the germline V gene. Trimming took 1 base from V and 3 from J, leaving 13 bases between them. The CDR3 totals 15 residues. The CDR3 loop is CASSPLPLPDYEQYF. CDR3 bases: TGTGCCAGCTCACCACTACCACTGCCTGACTACGAGCAGTACTTC.

At least ten counts were recorded for this clonotype. The chain combines TRBV2 with TRBJ1-2; TRBD1 agrees at 7 bases. V was pared by 4 bases and J by 3 bases, with 17 bases of the junction left unmatched. Germline V gives CDR1 SNHLY, CDR2 FYNNEI. This CDR3 spans 18 amino acids. Here the CDR3 reads CASSVSRDRDDEDYGYTF. The CDR3 region has the DNA TGTGCCAGCAGTGTATCCCGAGACAGGGACGATGAGGACTATGGCTACACCTTC.

This chain uses TRBV5-1 with TRBJ2-5; TRBD1 matches 7 bases. Losses at the gene ends were 3 bases for V and 2 bases for J; bases not matched to a gene: 4. This CDR3 region has 14 residues. The germline V gene encodes CDR1 SGHRS and CDR2 YFSETQ. The CDR3 loop is CASSSRQGQETQYF. The CDR3 nucleotides read TGCGCCAGCAGCTCTCGACAGGGACAAGAGACCCAGTACTTC.

This clonotype was recorded a few times. The CDR3 reads CASSRRHNEKLFF. The CDR3 DNA follows: TGTGCCAGCAGCCGGAGACATAATGAAAAACTGTTTTTT. The gene calls are TRBV7-2 and TRBJ1-4; D is unclear. In germline, CDR1 is SGHTA, CDR2 FQGNSA. CDR3 size: 13 residues. Trimming took off 5 bases at V and 4 bases at J, with 8 bases between the two ends.

The chain links TRBV2 to TRBJ2-5; D possibly uses TRBD1 or TRBD2 (7 bases each). V lost 3 bases to trimming and J lost 2 bases, with 10 bases between them. The CDR3 is made up of 14 amino acids. Per the germline V gene, CDR1 is SNHLY and CDR2 is FYNNEI. The CDR3 region has the DNA TGTGCCAGCAGTGACAGGGGGGGGCAAGAGACCCAGTACTTC. This encodes CASSDRGGQETQYF.

By share, this clonotype counts as medium-sized. This chain uses TRBV6-1 with TRBJ1-1; no definite D call. V was pared by 10 bases and J by 5 bases, with 17 bases between. The germline CDR1 and CDR2 sequences are MNHNS and SASEGT. The CDR3 covers 13 residues. The CDR3: CATSRDEGTEAFF. In DNA, the CDR3 is TGTGCCACCTCCCGAGATGAAGGGACTGAAGCTTTCTTT.

The sample holds many counts of this clonotype. The chain has TRBV6-5 and TRBJ1-2; D unresolved. Germline values: CDR1 MNHEY, CDR2 SVGAGI. The CDR3 contains 16 residues. V lost 9 bases, J lost 3 bases, and 23 bases lay in between. For the CDR3, the DNA is TGTGCCAGTTGGAAAAGAGTGCTCAGAGGACACTATGGCTACACCTTC. It encodes CASWKRVLRGHYGYTF.

Only one count was recorded for this clonotype. The chain has TRBV7-6 and TRBJ2-1; D assignment may be TRBD1 or TRBD2 (5 bases each). This CDR3 has 15 residues. Germline V gene sequence: CDR1 SGHVS, CDR2 FNYEAQ. The germline V and J ends were trimmed by 1 base and 4 bases, with 11 bases remaining between them. For the CDR3, the DNA is TGTGCCAGCAGCTTAGATGGGACGGCTTACAATGAGCAGTTCTTC. Translation gives CASSLDGTAYNEQFF.

In its sample, this clonotype was seen many times. The chain employs TRBV5-1 and TRBJ2-3; maybe TRBD1 (6 bases). Germline CDR1 and CDR2: SGHRS and YFSETQ. The CDR3 loop spans 14 amino acids. V gave up 4 bases and J gave up 2 bases, with 11 bases separating them. The CDR3 DNA sequence: TGCGCCAGCAGCACCGGGACATACACAGATACGCAGTATTTT. Its translation: CASSTGTYTDTQYF.

This clonotype showed up many times. The gene calls are TRBV20-1 and TRBJ2-1, with D maybe TRBD2 (6 bases). V gave up 0 bases and J gave up 2 bases, with 11 bases separating them. The germline V gene encodes CDR1 DFQATT and CDR2 SNEGSKA (reference sequence). The CDR3 has 15 amino acids. The CDR3 coding sequence is TGCAGTGCTAGAGATATCGGAGGGCCCTACAATGAGCAGTTCTTC. Its protein is CSARDIGGPYNEQFF.

This clonotype showed up many times. J is TRBJ2-1 and V is TRBV3-1; no clear D gene. The CDR3 contains 15 residues. From germline, CDR1 is LGHDT and CDR2 YNNKEL (reference sequence). V shed 0 bases and J shed 9 bases, with 15 bases lying between them. The CDR3 DNA is TGTGCCAGCAGCCAAGATCCTAGACTGGGCACTGAGCAGTTCTTC. This gives the protein CASSQDPRLGTEQFF.

This clonotype has at least ten counts. J is TRBJ1-2 and V is TRBV28; D remains unclear. Trimming removed 2 bases from V and 2 bases from J, with 6 bases in between. The germline gives CDR1 MDHEN, CDR2 SYDVKM. This CDR3 is 13 amino acids long. The chain's CDR3 is CASSLIQNYGYTF. In nucleotides, the CDR3 is TGTGCCAGCAGTTTAATCCAGAACTATGGCTACACCTTC.

The chain carries TRBV7-3 and TRBJ2-7; 8 bases map to TRBD2. From germline, CDR1 is SGHTA and CDR2 FQGTGA. The CDR3 extends over 15 amino acids. Germline trimming cut 5 bases from V and 1 base from J; bases unmatched to any gene: 7. CDR3 in DNA: TGTGCCAGCAGCCCGGGACTAGTCCCGTCCTACGAGCAGTACTTC. Translating it yields CASSPGLVPSYEQYF.

This clonotype was seen many times. V is TRBV12-3 or TRBV12-4 and J is TRBJ2-3, with D unclear. CDR3 length: 13 amino acids. With 3 bases removed from V and 1 base from J, the gap between germline ends came to 5 bases. The DNA for the CDR3 is TGTGCCAGCAGTTTTGGGGGCACAGATACGCAGTATTTT. Translating gives CASSFGGTDTQYF.

V is TRBV7-2 and J is TRBJ1-4, with D maybe TRBD1 (5 bases). Germline values: CDR1 SGHTA, CDR2 FQGNSA. This CDR3 is 14 amino acids long. Trimming pared 1 base from V and 5 bases from J, leaving 8 bases between. The CDR3 region has the DNA TGTGCCAGCAGCTTAGGGCCAGGGAATGAAAAACTGTTTTTT. It encodes CASSLGPGNEKLFF.

This clonotype rates as medium-sized. The rearrangement uses TRBV7-9 and TRBJ2-1; D unclear. The CDR3 runs 13 residues. Per germline, CDR1 SEHNR and CDR2 FQNEAQ (reference sequence). Trimming removed 3 bases from V and 8 bases from J, with 11 bases in between. The CDR3 bases are TGTGCCAGCAGCTTGGACGGTAAGGATGAGCAGTTCTTC. Encoded protein: CASSLDGKDEQFF. Full variable domain (remainder filled in from reference TRBV7-9 and TRBJ2-1): DTGVSQNPRHKITKRGQNVTFRCDPISEHNRLYWYRQTLGQGPEFLTYFQNEAQLEKSRLLSDRFSAERPKGSFSTLEIQRTEQGDSAMYLCASSLDGKDEQFFGPGTRLTVL.

This clonotype was counted many times. The rearrangement links TRBV4-2 to TRBJ1-4; D might be TRBD1 (6 bases). The V gene lost 5 bases and the J gene lost 2 bases, with 15 bases spanning the gap. CDR3 length: 16 residues. Germline-derived CDR1 and CDR2 are LGHNA and YNFKEQ. The CDR3 nucleotides are TGTGCCAGCAGCTATTCCTCAGGGGAGACTAATGAAAAACTGTTTTTT. This encodes CASSYSSGETNEKLFF.

This clonotype was seen many times. V gene TRBV5-1 combines with J gene TRBJ1-2; D is ambiguous. Germline V gene lookup returns CDR1 SGHRS and CDR2 YFSETQ. The CDR3 has 14 residues. V was pared by 0 bases and J by 8 bases, with 14 bases between. CDR3 residues: CASSLEDSVSGYTF. CDR3 sequence (DNA): TGCGCCAGCAGCTTGGAAGACTCCGTTTCGGGCTACACCTTC.

This clonotype was seen ten or more times. This rearrangement joins TRBV7-2 to TRBJ2-2; maybe TRBD1 (6 bases). V was pared by 8 bases and J by 2 bases, with 21 bases between. Germline V lookup: CDR1 SGHTA, CDR2 FQGNSA. The CDR3 extends over 17 amino acids. CDR3 protein: CASGSQGYRVNTGELFF. The DNA for the CDR3 is TGTGCCAGCGGATCCCAGGGATACAGGGTCAACACCGGGGAGCTGTTTTTT.

In its sample, this clonotype was seen many times. The V and J genes are TRBV7-2 and TRBJ2-1; 11 positions agree with TRBD2. Trimming at V came to 6 bases and at J to 0 bases, leaving 4 bases not matched to a gene. Germline lookup yields CDR1 SGHTA and CDR2 FQGNSA. This CDR3 region has 16 residues. CDR3 DNA sequence: TGTGCCAGCAGAAGACTAGCGGGGAGCTCCTACAATGAGCAGTTCTTC. Its translation: CASRRLAGSSYNEQFF.

In this sample, this clonotype turned up many times. The J gene is TRBJ2-5, the V gene TRBV6-7; 8 bases align to TRBD1. TRBV6-7 belongs to the ORF category, with a function that is uncertain. The CDR3 is 17 residues long. V dropped 0 bases and J dropped 3; count of bases not matched to a gene: 9. In DNA, the CDR3 is TGTGCCAGCAGTTACTCGAAGGACAGGGTTTACAAAGAGACCCAGTACTTC. Translation gives CASSYSKDRVYKETQYF.